This record covers a single T cell receptor beta chain. The data were obtained in a study of T cell responses to AZD1222 COVID-19 vaccine. V gave up 5 bases and J gave up 0 bases, with 10 bases separating them. This CDR3 has 13 amino acids. Germline V lookup: CDR1 SQVTM, CDR2 ANQGSEA. The data were produced by immunoSEQ multiplex PCR, yet TCRdb's version contains in-frame clones alone and is incomplete. The table shows approximately 110,000 clones, with 89% occurring only once. Sequencing was performed on peripheral blood, taken on day 0 of AZD1222 vaccination. The TCR sequence derives from an adult in good health. The V and J genes are TRBV29-1 and TRBJ1-1, with a possible D match to TRBD1 (5 bases). The CDR3 nucleotides are TGCAGCGTTCGACAGTTTGTGAACACTGAAGCTTTCTTT. It specifies CSVRQFVNTEAFF.